A single sample is the source of the 4 T cell receptor beta chains below, sequenced in a study of memory CD4+ T cells and cytomegalovirus serostatus. Single viable CD3+CD4+CD8-CD45RO+ cells were sorted as the memory CD4+ T cells. The method was immunoSEQ multiplex PCR; TCRdb's version includes in-frame clones alone and lacks a portion of them. The sample records about 73,000 clones, about 73% being singletons. Sequencing used memory CD4+ T cells from blood. The origin of the receptors is an adult in good health and CMV-seropositive.

The V and J genes are TRBV30 and TRBJ1-5, with D possibly TRBD1 on 5 matching bases. Deletions cut 2 bases from V and 4 bases from J, with 9 bases between. The germline V gene encodes CDR1 GTSNPN and CDR2 SVGIG (reference sequence). This CDR3 comprises 13 residues. The CDR3 DNA is TGTGCCTGGAGTACGGGGGGAAATCAGCCCCAGCATTTT. The encoded protein is CAWSTGGNQPQHF.

This sequence joins TRBV11-3 and TRBJ2-1; 11 bases are a match to TRBD2. The CDR3 consists of 16 residues. With V trimmed by 4 bases and J by 3 bases, 5 bases remained unmatched. Germline V gives CDR1 SGHNT, CDR2 YENEEA. CDR3 loop: CASSSQGTSGYNEQFF. The CDR3 DNA sequence: TGTGCCAGCAGCTCCCAAGGGACTAGCGGCTACAATGAGCAGTTCTTC. The variable domain in full, with the rest retrieved from reference TRBV11-3 and TRBJ2-1, is EAGVVQSPRYKIIEKKQPVAFWCNPISGHNTLYWYLQNLGQGPELLIRYENEEAVDDSQLPKDRFSAERLKGVDSTLKIQPAELGDSAVYLCASSSQGTSGYNEQFFGPGTRLTVL.

This chain joins TRBV7-9 and TRBJ1-3, with a possible D match to TRBD1 (5 bases). From germline, CDR1 is SEHNR and CDR2 FQNEAQ (reference sequence). The length of the CDR3 is 15 residues. V shed 2 bases and J shed 3 bases, with 11 bases lying between them. The CDR3, as DNA: TGTGCCAGCAGCTTAAGCAGGGCGCTTGGAAACACCATATATTTT. This gives the protein CASSLSRALGNTIYF.

The J gene is TRBJ1-1, the V gene TRBV5-1; unclear D gene. Germline lookup yields CDR1 SGHRS and CDR2 YFSETQ. The V end was cut by 0 bases, the J end by 0 bases, with 9 bases between. The CDR3 is 15 residues long. The CDR3 sequence: CASSLVMGMNTEAFF. Written as DNA, the CDR3 is TGCGCCAGCAGCTTGGTTATGGGTATGAACACTGAAGCTTTCTTT.